This TCR beta chain was observed in a study of T-cell reconstitution after alpha-beta-depleted transplantation in children. This CDR3 is built from 15 residues. V dropped 5 bases and J dropped 4 bases, with 16 bases sitting between them. From germline, CDR1 is SEHNR and CDR2 FQNEAQ (reference sequence). Preparation of the TCRbeta library used unique molecular identifiers. TCRdb redid the calling of the PCR reads with MiXCR, one entry per CDR3 protein. The table has 490,000 or so distinct CDR3 sequences, around 13% seen once. This clonotype was picked up many times. The sample in question was PBMCs from the stem cell graft donor, obtained from the stem cell graft. The chain links TRBV7-9 to TRBJ2-3; D possibly corresponds to TRBD1 (6 bases). This sequence was found in a human donor who donated a stem cell graft to a child with combined immunodeficiency. The DNA of the CDR3 is TGTGCCAGCAGCCCGCCATCGCAGGGGTCAGATACGCAGTATTTT. Protein sequence: CASSPPSQGSDTQYF. The entire variable domain, with the rest obtained from reference TRBV7-9 and TRBJ2-3, is as follows: DTGVSQNPRHKITKRGQNVTFRCDPISEHNRLYWYRQTLGQGPEFLTYFQNEAQLEKSRLLSDRFSAERPKGSFSTLEIQRTEQGDSAMYLCASSPPSQGSDTQYFGPGTRLTVL.